This passage covers 17 T cell receptor beta chains from one sample sequenced in a study of shared clonotypes between healthy human individuals. Libraries were prepared by immunoSEQ multiplex PCR; TCRdb keeps only in-frame clonotypes and omits some of them. The table records hundreds of thousands of clones, approximately 80% of them present only once. The sample consisted of PBMCs. Receptors were obtained from a woman aged 40-49 years in good health. Some clones in this sample may be carry-over from other donors' samples.

The count of this clone is one. V usage is TRBV11-2 and J usage is TRBJ2-1; D remains unclear. CDR3 size: 14 residues. Germline V gene lookup returns CDR1 SGHAT and CDR2 FQNNGV. The germline V and J ends were trimmed by 7 bases and 7 bases, with 17 bases remaining between them. The CDR3 nucleotides read TGTGCCAGCACCGTCCCGCGGCTGGGGAATGAGCAGTTCTTC. This encodes CASTVPRLGNEQFF. Based on the CDR3 plus reference TRBV11-2 and TRBJ2-1, the full variable domain is EAGVAQSPRYKIIEKRQSVAFWCNPISGHATLYWYQQILGQGPKLLIQFQNNGVVDDSQLPKDRFSAERLKGVDSTLKIQPAKLEDSAVYLCASTVPRLGNEQFFGPGTRLTVL.

J is TRBJ2-1 and V is TRBV10-3; 7 bases are a match to TRBD2. The CDR3 length is 15 residues. Germline CDR1 reads ENHRY; CDR2 reads SYGVKD. V lost 6 bases and J lost 3; bases outside the gene matches: 8. The CDR3 here is CAIRTGTTDYNEQFF. Here the CDR3 DNA reads TGTGCCATCAGAACCGGGACTACGGACTACAATGAGCAGTTCTTC.

This clone was picked up a small number of times. A read error is possible here, since a much larger clone lies one base away. The V and J genes are TRBV28 and TRBJ1-5; possibly TRBD1 for D (6 bases). Deletions cut 4 bases from V and 6 bases from J, with 7 bases between. CDR3 length: 12 residues. CDR1 and CDR2 from the germline V gene are MDHEN and SYDVKM. CDR3 residues: CASSSRGQPQHF. Here the CDR3 DNA reads TGTGCCAGCAGTTCCAGGGGTCAGCCCCAGCATTTT.

The V call is TRBV18, the J call TRBJ2-1; D may be TRBD2 (6 bases). This CDR3 spans 16 amino acids. Trimming stripped 6 bases from V and 7 bases from J, with 22 bases between. CDR1 KGHSH and CDR2 LQKENI come from the germline V gene. Here the CDR3 DNA reads TGTGCCAGCTCCCCTACGGGAGTGGGCCCCCTAAATGAGCAGTTCTTC. Its translation is CASSPTGVGPLNEQFF.

V gene TRBV4-1 combines with J gene TRBJ2-1, with 7 positions matching TRBD2. This CDR3 has 16 amino acids. V lost 3 bases and J lost 2; bases outside the gene matches: 7. Germline values: CDR1 MGHRA, CDR2 YSYEKL. The CDR3 DNA reads TGCGCCAGCAGCCAGGACGGGACTATTACCTACAATGAGCAGTTCTTC. Its translation: CASSQDGTITYNEQFF.

The rearrangement joins TRBV19 to TRBJ1-5; 7 bases agree with TRBD1. V shed 6 bases, J shed 5 bases, and the junction held 10 bases outside the gene matches. The CDR3 sequence is 15 residues long. Looked up from germline, CDR1 is LNHDA and CDR2 is SQIVND (reference sequence). CDR3 sequence: CASSTMRDSYQPQHF. CDR3 DNA: TGTGCCAGTAGCACCATGCGGGACAGTTATCAGCCCCAGCATTTT. Full variable domain (rest looked up from reference TRBV19 and TRBJ1-5): DGGITQSPKYLFRKEGQNVTLSCEQNLNHDAMYWYRQDPGQGLRLIYYSQIVNDFQKGDIAEGYSVSREKKESFPLTVTSAQKNPTAFYLCASSTMRDSYQPQHFGDGTRLSIL.

V usage is TRBV30 and J usage is TRBJ2-3; no clear D. The CDR3 spans 12 residues. V was trimmed by 3 bases and J by 9 bases, leaving 13 bases between them. Per the germline V gene, CDR1 is GTSNPN and CDR2 is SVGIG (reference sequence). CDR3 sequence (DNA): TGTGCCTGGAGCGCATTAGGGTCGACGCAGTATTTT. Its protein product is CAWSALGSTQYF.

This clone was seen ten or more times. The gene calls are TRBV15 and TRBJ1-5; D gene ambiguous. In germline, CDR1 is LNHNV, CDR2 YYDKDF (reference sequence). The CDR3 is made up of 15 amino acids. V was cut by 0 bases and J by 6 bases, with 12 bases left in between. The CDR3 DNA is TGTGCCACCAGCAGAGAGGCAGAGGGCGGTCAGCCCCAGCATTTT. Residues: CATSREAEGGQPQHF.

The chain combines TRBV5-5 with TRBJ1-5, with TRBD1 as a possible D gene (6 bases). Per the germline V gene, CDR1 is SGHKS and CDR2 is YYEKEE (reference sequence). The CDR3 runs to 16 residues. Trimming left V 0 bases short and J 0 bases short, with 10 bases between. CDR3 loop: CASSLDRVLSNQPQHF. The CDR3 bases are TGTGCCAGCAGCTTGGACAGGGTACTTAGCAATCAGCCCCAGCATTTT.

As for this clone: A read error is possible here, since a much larger clone lies one base away. The sample has other DNA sequences that encode this CDR3 too. This rearrangement joins TRBV5-4 to TRBJ1-4; tentatively, D is TRBD1 (5 bases). CDR1 and CDR2 (germline): SGHNT, YYREEE (reference sequence). The CDR3 runs 15 residues. Written as DNA, the CDR3 is TGTGCCAGTAGCTTGATGCAGGGACCTAATGAAAAACTGTTTTTT. Its protein product is CASSLMQGPNEKLFF.

The chain employs TRBV10-2 and TRBJ2-5; 11 bases line up with TRBD2. The CDR3 is 15 amino acids. CDR1 WSHSY and CDR2 SAAADI come from the germline V gene. With 4 bases clipped from V and 4 bases from J, the junction kept 5 bases outside the gene matches. CDR3 sequence: CASSVSGTSGETQYF. CDR3 bases: TGCGCCAGCAGTGTTTCCGGGACTAGCGGAGAGACCCAGTACTTC.

The chain has TRBV28 and TRBJ2-5; D is unresolved. This CDR3 is 15 amino acids long. Germline loops: CDR1 MDHEN, CDR2 SYDVKM. With 7 bases removed from V and 2 bases from J, the gap between germline ends came to 17 bases. The CDR3 sequence: CASTGGRSAQETQYF. The CDR3 DNA sequence: TGTGCCAGCACCGGTGGAAGGTCCGCACAAGAGACCCAGTACTTC.

The V call is TRBV30, the J call TRBJ1-1; D is unresolved. V was shortened by 3 bases and J by 6 bases, with 8 bases between the two germline ends. In germline, CDR1 is GTSNPN, CDR2 SVGIG (reference sequence). The CDR3 contains 11 residues. The CDR3 DNA is TGTGCCTGGAGAATTTTCGCTGAAGCTTTCTTT. It encodes CAWRIFAEAFF.

The chain joins TRBV7-6 to TRBJ2-3, with D possibly being TRBD2 (7 bases). Deletions cut 6 bases from V and 6 bases from J, with 16 bases between. This CDR3 comprises 14 residues. CDR1 SGHVS and CDR2 FNYEAQ come from the germline V gene. The CDR3 bases are TGTGCCAGCAGTAGGGGGGGTAGAGATGATACGCAGTATTTT. Amino acid sequence: CASSRGGRDDTQYF. Variable domain in full (rest from reference TRBV7-6 and TRBJ2-3): GAGVSQSPRYKVTKRGQDVALRCDPISGHVSLYWYRQALGQGPEFLTYFNYEAQQDKSGLPNDRFSAERPEGSISTLTIQRTEQRDSAMYRCASSRGGRDDTQYFGPGTRLTVL.

This clone has only a few counts. This chain uses TRBV6-5 with TRBJ2-7, with no clear D. Trimming removed 7 bases from V and 2 bases from J, with 6 bases in between. The CDR3 totals 11 residues. Looked up from germline, CDR1 is MNHEY and CDR2 is SVGAGI. The CDR3 DNA reads TGTGCCAGCATGGGTGCCTACGAGCAGTACTTC. It translates to CASMGAYEQYF.

As concerns this clone: Other DNA sequences in this specimen translate into the identical CDR3. V usage is TRBV9 and J usage is TRBJ2-7; 9 bases line up with TRBD2. CDR3 size: 15 residues. Germline values: CDR1 SGDLS, CDR2 YYNGEE. J was trimmed by 3 bases and V by 2 bases; bases with no gene match: 6. The CDR3 region has the DNA TGTGCCAGCAGCGTTGGTCCTAGCGGGAACTACGAGCAGTACTTC. Amino acids: CASSVGPSGNYEQYF. The whole variable domain, remainder taken from reference TRBV9 and TRBJ2-7, is DSGVTQTPKHLITATGQRVTLRCSPRSGDLSVYWYQQSLDQGLQFLIQYYNGEERAKGNILERFSAQQFPDLHSELNLSSLELGDSALYFCASSVGPSGNYEQYFGPGTRLTVT.

This chain joins TRBV5-6 and TRBJ1-4, with D hard to call. The germline V gene encodes CDR1 SGHDT and CDR2 YYEEEE. V gave up 2 bases and J gave up 11 bases, with 13 bases separating them. CDR3 length equals 13 residues. This CDR3 is CASSFMTSGKLFF. CDR3 DNA sequence: TGTGCCAGCAGCTTTATGACTTCCGGCAAACTGTTTTTT.